The 19 T cell receptor beta chains in this list originate from one sample, sequenced in a study of cytomegalovirus exposure and HLA in healthy donors. Generated by immunoSEQ multiplex PCR, the TCRdb table keeps only in-frame clones and is missing some. Seen here are approximately 60,000 clones, about 92% observed once, and the top ten hold roughly 6%. Sequencing used PBMCs. These receptors all stem from a woman aged 18 to 35 in good health and CMV-seronegative.

The rearrangement joins TRBV5-4 to TRBJ1-4; D is undetermined. V was clipped by 4 bases and J by 5 bases, with 21 bases between them. This CDR3 comprises 17 residues. The germline V gene has CDR1 SGHNT and CDR2 YYREEE (reference sequence). CDR3 nucleotide sequence: TGTGCCAGCAGCCTCAAGAGTCTAGGTGGCCGGAATGAAAAACTGTTTTTT. It is translated as CASSLKSLGGRNEKLFF.

The chain joins TRBV27 to TRBJ1-5, with D possibly matching TRBD1 (5 bases). The V and J ends lost 4 bases and 7 bases respectively, with 14 bases between them. CDR3 length: 14 amino acids. The V gene's germline CDR1 is MNHEY and CDR2 SMNVEV (reference sequence). In DNA, the CDR3 is TGTGCCAGCAGTTCTATTCCGGGGGGACAGCCCCAGCATTTT. This sequence encodes CASSSIPGGQPQHF.

The chain combines TRBV7-2 with TRBJ1-6, with D perhaps TRBD1 (5 bases). Deletions cut 6 bases from V and 12 bases from J, with 9 bases between. The V gene's germline CDR1 is SGHTA and CDR2 FQGNSA. This CDR3 comprises 11 residues. Here the CDR3 DNA reads TGTGCCAGCAGAGACAGTTTACCCCTCCACTTT. It is translated as CASRDSLPLHF. The whole variable domain, filled in from reference TRBV7-2 and TRBJ1-6, reads GAGVSQSPSNKVTEKGKDVELRCDPISGHTALYWYRQSLGQGLEFLIYFQGNSAPDKSGLPSDRFSAERTGGSVSTLTIQRTQQEDSAVYLCASRDSLPLHFGNGTRLTVT.

This clone was picked up one time. The V gene is TRBV6-5, the J gene TRBJ1-3; a possible D gene is TRBD1 (5 bases). CDR1 MNHEY and CDR2 SVGAGI come from the germline V gene. The CDR3 runs to 14 residues. Trimming stripped 6 bases from V and 0 bases from J, with 9 bases between. The CDR3 spells CASRDRASGNTIYF. In DNA form, the CDR3 reads TGTGCCAGCAGAGACAGAGCCTCTGGAAACACCATATATTTT.

The chain uses TRBV6-5 and TRBJ2-3, with unresolved D. The V gene lost 4 bases and the J gene lost 1 base, with 12 bases spanning the gap. This CDR3 spans 15 amino acids. The germline V gene has CDR1 MNHEY and CDR2 SVGAGI. DNA for the CDR3: TGTGCCAGCAGTTCACTTACTACCCGCACAGATACGCAGTATTTT. It yields the protein CASSSLTTRTDTQYF.

This clone is a singleton in its sample. The genes are TRBV5-4 and TRBJ1-1; 11 positions match TRBD1. Trimming removed 1 base from V and 5 bases from J; junction bases left unmatched: 7. The germline CDR1 and CDR2 sequences are SGHNT and YYREEE (reference sequence). CDR3 length: 16 residues. CDR3 nucleotide sequence: TGTGCCAGCAGCTTGTGGGACAGGGGGTCGGGAACTGAAGCTTTCTTT. Translating it yields CASSLWDRGSGTEAFF.

V and J are TRBV29-1 and TRBJ2-7; 9 positions agree with TRBD1. There are 16 residues in the CDR3. Germline V gene data show CDR1 as SQVTM and CDR2 as ANQGSEA. After removal of 5 bases from V and 1 base from J, the junction contained 12 bases not matched to a gene. This CDR3 reads CSVLGTTGGKSYEQYF. For the CDR3, the DNA is TGCAGCGTTTTAGGGACTACAGGGGGCAAATCCTACGAGCAGTACTTC.

CDR3 residues: CASSSLGGGLREAFF. CDR3 bases: TGTGCCAGCAGTTCTTTGGGTGGAGGATTAAGAGAAGCTTTCTTT. V usage is TRBV6-5 and J usage is TRBJ1-1; no firm D call. CDR3 length: 15 residues. Germline CDR1 reads MNHEY; CDR2 reads SVGAGI. Between the trimmed V and J ends, which lost 4 bases and 8 bases, there was a span of 20 bases.

This chain joins TRBV4-3 and TRBJ2-5, with 7 bases fitting TRBD2. In germline, CDR1 is LGHNA, CDR2 YSLEER. The CDR3 is 15 residues long. The V and J ends lost 4 bases and 3 bases, in that order; junction bases with no gene match: 8. Here the CDR3 reads CASSLFRDYEETQYF. The DNA of the CDR3 is TGCGCCAGCAGCCTCTTCCGGGACTACGAAGAGACCCAGTACTTC.

This clone occurred once. V and J are TRBV7-2 and TRBJ1-3; possible D gene TRBD1, 5 bases. The germline V gene encodes CDR1 SGHTA and CDR2 FQGNSA. The V end was cut by 6 bases, the J end by 4 bases, with 19 bases between. CDR3 length equals 16 residues. CDR3 coding DNA: TGTGCCAGCAGTTTAAACCCCCCTGGGGGGGGAAACACCATATATTTT. Encoded protein: CASSLNPPGGGNTIYF.

The chain has TRBV25-1 and TRBJ2-1; D is undetermined. CDR3 length: 12 amino acids. Trimming took 2 bases from V and 4 from J, leaving 3 bases between them. Looked up from germline, CDR1 is MGHDK and CDR2 is SYGVNS. The CDR3 reads CASSELYNEQFF. Here the CDR3 DNA reads TGTGCCAGCAGTGAACTTTACAATGAGCAGTTCTTC. The whole variable domain, filled in from reference TRBV25-1 and TRBJ2-1, reads EADIYQTPRYLVIGTGKKITLECSQTMGHDKMYWYQQDPGMELHLIHYSYGVNSTEKGDLSSESTVSRIRTEHFPLTLESARPSHTSQYLCASSELYNEQFFGPGTRLTVL.

The chain carries TRBV19 and TRBJ2-1; 8 nucleotides agree with TRBD2. The J segment lost 3 bases and the V segment lost 4 bases, leaving 14 bases of the junction unmatched. This CDR3 has 18 amino acids. Germline V gene sequence: CDR1 LNHDA, CDR2 SQIVND (reference sequence). This CDR3 is CASSRESQLAGFYNEQFF. CDR3 DNA sequence: TGTGCCAGTAGTAGAGAGTCCCAATTAGCGGGATTCTACAATGAGCAGTTCTTC.

V gene TRBV20-1 combines with J gene TRBJ2-7, with a tentative D call TRBD1 (6 bases). Germline CDR1 is DFQATT and CDR2 is SNEGSKA (reference sequence). V lost 5 bases and J 9 bases, leaving 14 bases between the germline ends. The CDR3 runs to 11 residues. Here the CDR3 reads CSAGQGMGQYF. The CDR3 DNA is TGCAGTGCTGGGCAGGGGATGGGGCAGTACTTC.

The chain couples TRBV7-2 to TRBJ1-1, with unresolved D. This CDR3 has 15 amino acids. Germline V lookup: CDR1 SGHTA, CDR2 FQGNSA. V lost 6 bases and J 1 base, leaving 15 bases between the germline ends. The CDR3 loop is CASRRDTGKNTEAFF. The CDR3 DNA follows: TGTGCCAGCAGGCGAGACACCGGGAAGAACACTGAAGCTTTCTTT.

This clone showed up just once. This chain connects TRBV9 to TRBJ2-5; TRBD2 matches 10 bases. Trimming took 1 base from V and 5 from J; bases not matched to a gene: 8. CDR1 is SGDLS and CDR2 is YYNGEE in the germline V gene. The length of the CDR3 is 16 residues. This CDR3 reads CASSVRSGGARETQYF. CDR3 in DNA: TGTGCCAGCAGCGTACGCAGCGGGGGGGCAAGGGAGACCCAGTACTTC.

The V gene is TRBV6-4, the J gene TRBJ2-1; TRBD2 matches 12 bases. V was pared by 6 bases and J by 7 bases, with 7 bases of the junction left unmatched. Germline CDR1 MRHNA, CDR2 SNTAGT. The CDR3 runs 15 residues. This CDR3 reads CASSETSGGNNEQFF. CDR3 sequence (DNA): TGTGCCAGCAGCGAAACTAGCGGGGGGAATAATGAGCAGTTCTTC.

This clone was seen only a few times. The chain employs TRBV5-4 and TRBJ2-2, with a weak D call TRBD1 (6 bases). V lost 0 bases, J lost 5 bases, and 11 bases lay in between. CDR1 and CDR2 from the germline V gene are SGHNT and YYREEE (reference sequence). This CDR3 is built from 15 residues. The CDR3 is CASSLGDRPTGELFF. The CDR3 DNA follows: TGTGCCAGCAGCTTGGGCGACAGGCCGACCGGGGAGCTGTTTTTT.

The rearrangement joins TRBV30 to TRBJ2-1; 8 positions agree with TRBD1. V dropped 3 bases and J dropped 0; count of bases not matched to a gene: 10. Germline-derived CDR1 and CDR2 are GTSNPN and SVGIG (reference sequence). CDR3 length: 17 residues. This CDR3 is CAWSSGGTSVSYNEQFF. The CDR3 DNA is TGTGCCTGGAGCTCAGGGGGCACAAGCGTCTCCTACAATGAGCAGTTCTTC. Variable domain in full (rest from reference TRBV30 and TRBJ2-1): SQTIHQWPATLVQPVGSPLSLECTVEGTSNPNLYWYRQAAGRGLQLLFYSVGIGQISSEVPQNLSASRPQDRQFILSSKKLLLSDSGFYLCAWSSGGTSVSYNEQFFGPGTRLTVL.

The chain combines TRBV10-3 with TRBJ2-1; TRBD1 aligns across 12 bases. V dropped 6 bases and J dropped 4; count of bases not matched to a gene: 4. Per germline, CDR1 ENHRY and CDR2 SYGVKD. This CDR3 spans 15 amino acids. The DNA for the CDR3 is TGTGCCATCAGCCCGGGACAGGGGGCATACAATGAGCAGTTCTTC. Its translation: CAISPGQGAYNEQFF.